The 17 T cell receptor beta chains below come from one sample, sequenced in a study of cytomegalovirus exposure and HLA in healthy donors. 60 Vbeta and 13 Jbeta primers were used in PCR. The data were produced by immunoSEQ multiplex PCR, yet TCRdb's version contains in-frame clones alone and is incomplete. The sample lists just over 95,000 clones; roughly 71% were seen once. The specimen sequenced was PBMCs. Receptors originate from a woman between 40 and 55 years old in good health and CMV-seronegative.

V gene TRBV19 combines with J gene TRBJ1-5; D gene unclear. Germline CDR1 and CDR2: LNHDA and SQIVND (reference sequence). The CDR3 totals 15 residues. V was cut by 3 bases and J by 6 bases, with 15 bases left in between. CDR3 in DNA: TGTGCCAGTAGTATGGCACAAACGGAGGGTCAGCCCCAGCATTTT. This sequence encodes CASSMAQTEGQPQHF.

V and J are TRBV30 and TRBJ1-5; D might be TRBD1 (5 bases). From germline, CDR1 is GTSNPN and CDR2 SVGIG (reference sequence). V lost 1 base and J lost 3, with 7 bases in between. The CDR3 runs 13 residues. The CDR3 region has the DNA TGTGCCTGGAGTGGACAGCTCAATCAGCCCCAGCATTTT. This codes for CAWSGQLNQPQHF. Based on the CDR3 plus reference TRBV30 and TRBJ1-5, the full variable domain is SQTIHQWPATLVQPVGSPLSLECTVEGTSNPNLYWYRQAAGRGLQLLFYSVGIGQISSEVPQNLSASRPQDRQFILSSKKLLLSDSGFYLCAWSGQLNQPQHFGDGTRLSIL.

The gene calls are TRBV6-4 and TRBJ2-7; the D gene is possibly TRBD1 (7 bases). The V end lost 7 bases, the J end lost 0 bases, and 13 bases lay between the germline ends. This CDR3 is 14 amino acids long. The germline gives CDR1 MRHNA, CDR2 SNTAGT. The CDR3 reads CASTTRDSSYEQYF. CDR3 bases: TGTGCCAGCACCACGCGGGACAGCTCCTACGAGCAGTACTTC.

J is TRBJ2-5 and V is TRBV4-3; D not certain. The CDR3 spans 15 residues. V was pared by 0 bases and J by 1 base, with 9 bases between. Germline CDR1 and CDR2: LGHNA and YSLEER. The DNA for the CDR3 is TGCGCCAGCAGCCAAGAAGGCGGCATCCAAGAGACCCAGTACTTC. Amino acid sequence: CASSQEGGIQETQYF.

This clone was seen a few times. The chain is built from TRBV6-1 and TRBJ2-3, with 10 nucleotides matching TRBD1. The CDR3 length is 14 residues. With 5 bases clipped from V and 5 bases from J, the junction kept 4 bases outside the gene matches. CDR1 and CDR2 from the germline V gene are MNHNS and SASEGT. The CDR3 protein is CASSNRDRGDTQYF. In nucleotides, the CDR3 is TGTGCCAGCAGTAACCGGGACAGGGGAGATACGCAGTATTTT.

The chain has TRBV5-6 and TRBJ1-1, with D perhaps TRBD1 (6 bases). The V gene lost 5 bases and the J gene lost 0 bases, with 8 bases spanning the gap. The germline CDR1 and CDR2 sequences are SGHDT and YYEEEE. This CDR3 has 13 residues. The CDR3 reads CASRGQLNTEAFF. Here the CDR3 DNA reads TGTGCCAGCAGAGGACAGTTGAACACTGAAGCTTTCTTT.

The CDR3 DNA follows: TGTGCCAGCAGGGACGTCCAGGGGGCACTTAGCAATCAGCCCCAGCATTTT. It encodes CASRDVQGALSNQPQHF. The chain joins TRBV2 to TRBJ1-5; 8 nucleotides line up with TRBD1. The germline V gene has CDR1 SNHLY and CDR2 FYNNEI. CDR3 size: 17 residues. The V gene end was trimmed by 6 bases and the J gene end by 0 bases; junction bases not matched to a gene: 10. The full variable domain, rest sourced from reference TRBV2 and TRBJ1-5, is EPEVTQTPSHQVTQMGQEVILRCVPISNHLYFYWYRQILGQKVEFLVSFYNNEISEKSEIFDDQFSVERPDGSNFTLKIRSTKLEDSAMYFCASRDVQGALSNQPQHFGDGTRLSIL.

For this clone: Mismatch with germline at one junction end may stem from a read error. The chain couples TRBV5-6 to TRBJ2-7; TRBD1 matches at 8 bases. Germline assignment: CDR1 SGHDT and CDR2 YYEEEE. The CDR3 spans 13 residues. DNA for the CDR3: TGTGCCAGCAGCTACCGCCAGGGGGCAGGGGGCTTTTTC. Encoded protein: CASSYRQGAGGFF.

Only a few counts were recorded for this clone. This chain uses TRBV7-9 with TRBJ1-2; unclear D gene. This CDR3 is built from 12 residues. V was clipped by 1 base and J by 8 bases, with 8 bases between them. In germline, CDR1 is SEHNR, CDR2 FQNEAQ (reference sequence). This chain's CDR3 is CASSLDYRGYTF. The CDR3, as DNA: TGTGCCAGCAGCTTAGATTACCGGGGCTACACCTTC.

The chain has TRBV30 and TRBJ2-1; D may be TRBD2 (6 bases). Germline CDR1 and CDR2: GTSNPN and SVGIG (reference sequence). V gave up 0 bases and J gave up 3 bases, with 9 bases separating them. The CDR3 runs to 14 residues. The CDR3 bases are TGTGCCTGGAGTGTTGGACTAATCTACAATGAGCAGTTCTTC. This encodes CAWSVGLIYNEQFF.

V is TRBV28 and J is TRBJ2-7; TRBD2 matches 10 bases. V lost 3 bases to trimming and J lost 10 bases; unmatched junction nucleotides: 12. Germline V CDR1 and CDR2: MDHEN, SYDVKM. The CDR3 is 15 amino acids. In nucleotides, the CDR3 is TGTGCCAGCAGTTTCATGCAGCGAGCGGGGGGGCCACAGTACTTC. It encodes CASSFMQRAGGPQYF. Based on the CDR3 plus reference TRBV28 and TRBJ2-7, the full variable domain is DVKVTQSSRYLVKRTGEKVFLECVQDMDHENMFWYRQDPGLGLRLIYFSYDVKMKEKGDIPEGYSVSREKKERFSLILESASTNQTSMYLCASSFMQRAGGPQYFGPGTRLTVT.

The V and J genes are TRBV19 and TRBJ1-3; no definite D call. Deletions cut 7 bases from V and 0 bases from J, with 4 bases between. The CDR3 totals 12 residues. Germline assignment: CDR1 LNHDA and CDR2 SQIVND (reference sequence). The CDR3 sequence is CASTVSGNTIYF. The CDR3 DNA reads as TGTGCCAGTACGGTCTCTGGAAACACCATATATTTT.

The chain uses TRBV6-6 and TRBJ2-3, with D perhaps TRBD1 (7 bases). V lost 6 bases to trimming and J lost 8 bases, with 12 bases between them. This CDR3 is built from 12 residues. CDR1 MNHNY and CDR2 SVGAGI come from the germline V gene (reference sequence). The CDR3 is CASSQGGGTQYF. CDR3 in DNA: TGTGCCAGCAGCCAGGGGGGAGGTACGCAGTATTTT.

This sequence joins TRBV29-1 and TRBJ1-1; no reliable D call. V lost 4 bases, J lost 0 bases, and 3 bases lay in between. The germline V gene encodes CDR1 SQVTM and CDR2 ANQGSEA. The length of the CDR3 is 11 residues. The chain's CDR3 is CSVAMNTEAFF. The CDR3 region has the DNA TGCAGCGTTGCCATGAACACTGAAGCTTTCTTT.

Only one count was recorded for this clone. This chain links TRBV7-8 with TRBJ1-2; D is perhaps TRBD1 (5 bases). Trimming removed 3 bases at V and 2 bases at J, with 10 bases between. CDR1 SGHVS and CDR2 FQNEAQ come from the germline V gene. The CDR3 contains 14 residues. The CDR3 nucleotides are TGTGCCAGCAGCTTGACAGAGTTGAACTATGGCTACACCTTC. Residues: CASSLTELNYGYTF.

This rearrangement joins TRBV11-2 to TRBJ2-1; D call uncertain. The CDR3 contains 12 residues. Germline V gene sequence: CDR1 SGHAT, CDR2 FQNNGV. Trimming shortened V by 3 bases and J by 9 bases, and 9 bases separated the two germline ends. The DNA for the CDR3 is TGTGCCAGCAGCTTTGACTTCAGTGAGCAGTTCTTC. Translated: CASSFDFSEQFF.

The V and J genes are TRBV11-2 and TRBJ2-7; D unresolved. Between the trimmed V and J ends, which lost 6 bases and 9 bases, there was a span of 15 bases. The germline gives CDR1 SGHAT, CDR2 FQNNGV. The CDR3 runs 12 residues. The CDR3 sequence is CASSPNPPRQYF. Here the CDR3 DNA reads TGTGCCAGCAGTCCGAACCCCCCGAGGCAGTACTTC. The complete variable domain, with remaining parts taken from reference TRBV11-2 and TRBJ2-7, reads EAGVAQSPRYKIIEKRQSVAFWCNPISGHATLYWYQQILGQGPKLLIQFQNNGVVDDSQLPKDRFSAERLKGVDSTLKIQPAKLEDSAVYLCASSPNPPRQYFGPGTRLTVT.